The 12 T cell receptor beta chains below come from one sample, sequenced in a study of blood T cell repertoires in COVID-19. TCRdb keeps only in-frame clones here, not all; method: immunoSEQ multiplex PCR. The sample includes about 190,000 clones, around nine tenths of them seen just once. Sequenced: peripheral blood. Receptors originate from a man aged 18 to 29 with active or convalescent COVID-19.

DNA of the CDR3: TGCGCCAGCAGCCATCATGGGACAGGGCTAGAGACCCAGTACTTC. This codes for CASSHHGTGLETQYF. J is TRBJ2-5 and V is TRBV4-1; 9 nucleotides line up with TRBD1. V shed 3 bases, J shed 4 bases, and the junction held 6 bases outside the gene matches. The germline CDR1 and CDR2 sequences are MGHRA and YSYEKL. The CDR3 extends over 15 amino acids.

The chain couples TRBV5-1 to TRBJ2-5; TRBD1 matches 7 bases. Germline V gene sequence: CDR1 SGHRS, CDR2 YFSETQ. The CDR3 loop spans 14 amino acids. After removal of 2 bases from V and 1 base from J, the junction contained 2 bases not matched to a gene. The CDR3 DNA sequence: TGCGCCAGCAGCTTAAACAGGGGCCAAGAGACCCAGTACTTC. Protein sequence: CASSLNRGQETQYF.

The rearrangement uses TRBV4-1 and TRBJ1-6, with D unclear. The CDR3 length is 15 residues. V was trimmed by 0 bases and J by 9 bases, leaving 12 bases between them. Germline V gives CDR1 MGHRA, CDR2 YSYEKL. CDR3 sequence reads: CASSQEDGIGSPLHF. CDR3 DNA sequence: TGCGCCAGCAGCCAAGAGGACGGGATTGGTTCACCCCTCCACTTT.

The genes are TRBV4-1 and TRBJ2-1, with 8 bases aligning to TRBD2. CDR3 length equals 16 residues. The V and J ends lost 1 base and 4 bases, in that order; junction bases with no gene match: 6. Germline lookup yields CDR1 MGHRA and CDR2 YSYEKL. DNA for the CDR3: TGCGCCAGCAGCCAAGTTGGCTCTAGCGGGTACAATGAGCAGTTCTTC. Amino acids: CASSQVGSSGYNEQFF.

This sequence joins TRBV7-9 and TRBJ2-1; 8 nucleotides agree with TRBD2. The V and J ends lost 4 bases and 2 bases, in that order; junction bases with no gene match: 10. The germline CDR1 and CDR2 sequences are SEHNR and FQNEAQ (reference sequence). The CDR3 sequence is 17 residues long. CDR3 residues: CASSSRRRGVPYNEQFF. CDR3 in DNA: TGTGCCAGCAGCTCCCGGCGGCGGGGGGTACCCTACAATGAGCAGTTCTTC.

The chain joins TRBV5-1 to TRBJ1-4; the D gene is possibly TRBD1 (5 bases). CDR1 is SGHRS and CDR2 is YFSETQ in the germline V gene. V was pared by 6 bases and J by 8 bases, with 17 bases between. CDR3 length: 14 residues. The CDR3 loop reads CASTLYGGQEKLFF. The CDR3 nucleotides read TGCGCCAGCACCCTATACGGGGGTCAGGAAAAACTGTTTTTT.

The chain employs TRBV11-2 and TRBJ1-2; 10 nucleotides align to TRBD1. This CDR3 has 14 amino acids. V lost 1 base and J lost 8; bases outside the gene matches: 4. The germline CDR1 and CDR2 sequences are SGHAT and FQNNGV. As DNA, the CDR3 is TGTGCCAGCAGCTTAGGACAGGGGGCGCGGGGCTACACCTTC. Protein product: CASSLGQGARGYTF.

This rearrangement joins TRBV19 to TRBJ1-6; 8 bases map to TRBD1. Looked up from germline, CDR1 is LNHDA and CDR2 is SQIVND (reference sequence). This CDR3 spans 14 amino acids. Unmatched junction bases numbered 3, after V lost 6 bases and J lost 5 bases. The CDR3 sequence: CASRKTGDNSPLHF. CDR3 bases: TGTGCCAGTAGGAAGACAGGGGATAATTCACCCCTCCACTTT.

This clone was seen only a few times. The V and J genes are TRBV2 and TRBJ2-7, with D possibly TRBD1 on 5 matching bases. Germline V gives CDR1 SNHLY, CDR2 FYNNEI. Trimming stripped 3 bases from V and 5 bases from J, with 26 bases between. The CDR3 spans 18 residues. As DNA, the CDR3 is TGTGCCAGCAGTGATTTAGGACATCTAAAAGTAGGTCTTGACGAGCAGTACTTC. This sequence encodes CASSDLGHLKVGLDEQYF.

The V gene is TRBV19, the J gene TRBJ2-3; 8 bases align to TRBD1. Germline V gene data show CDR1 as LNHDA and CDR2 as SQIVND (reference sequence). V gave up 3 bases and J gave up 6 bases; unmatched junction bases: 11. The CDR3 is 16 residues long. The CDR3 coding sequence is TGTGCCAGTAGTATTCCGGGACAGGTGGGACGGGATACGCAGTATTTT. Residues: CASSIPGQVGRDTQYF.

The CDR3 loop is CASSLDSSYNEQFF. CDR3 in DNA: TGTGCCAGCAGTTTGGACTCCTCCTACAATGAGCAGTTCTTC. The V and J genes are TRBV6-5 and TRBJ2-1, with D perhaps TRBD2 (5 bases). V dropped 4 bases and J dropped 0 bases, with 7 bases sitting between them. The CDR3 has 14 amino acids. The germline V gene encodes CDR1 MNHEY and CDR2 SVGAGI.

The V call is TRBV7-2, the J call TRBJ2-1, with TRBD2 as a possible D gene (6 bases). The CDR3 covers 14 residues. With 1 base removed from V and 9 bases from J, the gap between germline ends came to 13 bases. Per germline, CDR1 SGHTA and CDR2 FQGNSA. This CDR3 reads CASSLEVVRGEQFF. The CDR3 DNA sequence: TGTGCCAGCAGCTTAGAAGTCGTGCGGGGTGAGCAGTTCTTC.